Following are 32 T cell receptor beta chains from one sample sequenced in a study of OX40 agonist ivuxolimab in advanced cancers. Assay: immunoSEQ multiplex PCR; the TCRdb copy retains only in-frame clones and omits some. The sample shows about 77,000 clones, 81% of them seen only once. This specimen consisted of CD4+ or CD8+ T cells sorted from blood, obtained in a trial of the OX40 agonist ivuxolimab. The receptors here all came from an adult with an advanced solid tumor such as melanoma, head and neck, liver or kidney cancer.

To note about this clone: The junction departs from the called germline gene at one end, perhaps through a read error. The chain has TRBV7-3 and TRBJ2-1, with D possibly TRBD1 on 6 matching bases. The germline V gene has CDR1 SGHTA and CDR2 FQGTGA. The CDR3 covers 14 residues. The CDR3 sequence: CASRLTGLGDEQFF. CDR3 bases: TGTGCCAGCAGATTAACAGGGTTGGGGGATGAGCAGTTCTTC.

J is TRBJ2-1 and V is TRBV19; 9 positions match TRBD1. Germline loops: CDR1 LNHDA, CDR2 SQIVND (reference sequence). Losses at the gene ends were 8 bases for V and 6 bases for J; bases not matched to a gene: 8. The CDR3 sequence is 14 residues long. The CDR3 DNA reads TGTGCCAGTGAGTGGGGACAGGGCTCCAATGAGCAGTTCTTC. Protein: CASEWGQGSNEQFF.

The CDR3 loop is CASSEESGISQETQYF. In DNA form, the CDR3 reads TGTGCCAGCAGTGAGGAATCAGGGATCTCCCAAGAGACCCAGTACTTC. The chain carries TRBV2 and TRBJ2-5, with D perhaps matching TRBD1 (5 bases). Trimming took 3 bases from V and 1 from J, leaving 15 bases between them. The CDR3 consists of 16 residues. CDR1 and CDR2 from the germline V gene are SNHLY and FYNNEI.

This chain links TRBV7-6 with TRBJ2-5; D remains ambiguous. This CDR3 region has 16 residues. CDR1 and CDR2 (germline): SGHVS, FNYEAQ. V dropped 2 bases and J dropped 5 bases, with 18 bases sitting between them. CDR3 in amino acids: CASSLLQAYRTETQYF. DNA for the CDR3: TGTGCCAGCAGCTTACTTCAGGCCTACCGAACTGAGACCCAGTACTTC.

This rearrangement joins TRBV6-5 to TRBJ1-6, with TRBD1 matching over 7 bases. V lost 5 bases, J lost 12 bases, and 13 bases stayed unmatched. CDR1 is MNHEY, CDR2 SVGAGI, per germline. The CDR3 is 15 residues long. The CDR3 reads CASSLSGTAMLPLHF. CDR3 DNA sequence: TGTGCCAGCAGTCTCTCCGGGACAGCGATGCTACCCCTCCACTTT.

The CDR3 DNA reads as TGCGCCAGCAGCCCTGGACAGGGGGCTCAATATGGCTACACCTTC. It specifies CASSPGQGAQYGYTF. The genes are TRBV5-1 and TRBJ1-2; 11 bases agree with TRBD1. The CDR3 length is 15 residues. Germline CDR1 SGHRS, CDR2 YFSETQ. V lost 4 bases and J lost 5; bases outside the gene matches: 7.

This chain uses TRBV2 with TRBJ2-7; D uncertain. The CDR3 spans 13 residues. Trimming took off 0 bases at V and 9 bases at J, with 12 bases between the two ends. Germline assignment: CDR1 SNHLY and CDR2 FYNNEI. The CDR3 region has the DNA TGTGCCAGCAGTGAAGCGCCTACATCTGGGCAGTACTTC. Its translation is CASSEAPTSGQYF.

The CDR3: CASSQGQIYEQYF. In nucleotides, the CDR3 is TGTGCCAGCAGCCAGGGACAGATCTACGAGCAGTACTTC. The chain links TRBV9 to TRBJ2-7, with TRBD1 identical over 7 bases. V shed 4 bases and J 3 bases; nucleotides not matched to a gene: 4. The germline CDR1 and CDR2 sequences are SGDLS and YYNGEE. The CDR3 has 13 residues.

The chain recombines TRBV6-1 with TRBJ1-5; 9 bases align to TRBD1. CDR1 is MNHNS, CDR2 SASEGT, per germline. The CDR3 contains 14 residues. V shed 8 bases and J 2 bases; nucleotides not matched to a gene: 4. The CDR3 loop is CASSRTGGNQPQHF. CDR3 DNA sequence: TGTGCCAGCTCTCGGACAGGGGGCAATCAGCCCCAGCATTTT.

This clone was recorded a few times. Other DNA variants within this sample encode the same CDR3. The chain links TRBV7-2 to TRBJ2-2; a possible D gene is TRBD2 (7 bases). The CDR3 is made up of 16 amino acids. CDR1 and CDR2 (germline): SGHTA, FQGNSA. V was pared by 3 bases and J by 2 bases, with 13 bases between. CDR3 bases: TGTGCCAGCAGCTTCGGGGGGCAGGGAAACACCGGGGAGCTGTTTTTT. Its protein product is CASSFGGQGNTGELFF.

This chain connects TRBV19 to TRBJ1-2; D unresolved. V was shortened by 3 bases and J by 2 bases, with 16 bases between the two germline ends. CDR1 is LNHDA, CDR2 SQIVND, per germline (reference sequence). CDR3 length: 16 amino acids. Written as DNA, the CDR3 is TGTGCCAGTAGTATTTCAGAGGACGGTACCAACTATGGCTACACCTTC. Protein product: CASSISEDGTNYGYTF.

This clone has just a few counts. The rearrangement joins TRBV10-3 to TRBJ1-6, with TRBD1 matching over 9 bases. In germline, CDR1 is ENHRY, CDR2 SYGVKD. The J segment lost 7 bases and the V segment lost 3 bases, leaving 4 bases of the junction unmatched. This CDR3 has 15 residues. CDR3 bases: TGTGCCATCAGTGAATACGGACAGGGGAATTCACCCCTCCACTTT. Its protein is CAISEYGQGNSPLHF.

The CDR3 nucleotides are TGTGCCAGCAGCTTAAGCTGGGAAAATGAGCAGTTCTTC. This translates into CASSLSWENEQFF. The V and J genes are TRBV7-2 and TRBJ2-1; no reliable D call. This CDR3 has 13 residues. The germline V and J ends were trimmed by 2 bases and 7 bases, with 9 bases remaining between them. Looked up from germline, CDR1 is SGHTA and CDR2 is FQGNSA.

The chain employs TRBV2 and TRBJ2-3; D might be TRBD2 (5 bases). V was shortened by 4 bases and J by 6 bases, with 11 bases between the two germline ends. This CDR3 contains 13 residues. Germline V gene sequence: CDR1 SNHLY, CDR2 FYNNEI. The CDR3 bases are TGTGCCAGCAGTGTTTTCGGGGAGGATACGCAGTATTTT. Its translation is CASSVFGEDTQYF.

J is TRBJ2-3 and V is TRBV30; 14 bases agree with TRBD2. V was pared by 1 base and J by 4 bases, with 7 bases of the junction left unmatched. Germline values: CDR1 GTSNPN, CDR2 SVGIG (reference sequence). The CDR3 has 17 amino acids. DNA of the CDR3: TGTGCCTGGAGTGGGACTAGCGGGAGGTGGAGCGCAGATACGCAGTATTTT. Residues: CAWSGTSGRWSADTQYF.

J is TRBJ1-2 and V is TRBV6-5, with 7 bases that match TRBD1. The CDR3 contains 12 residues. Germline V gene lookup returns CDR1 MNHEY and CDR2 SVGAGI. V gave up 6 bases and J gave up 8 bases; unmatched junction bases: 6. CDR3 sequence (DNA): TGTGCCAGCAGGATAAACAGGGGAGGCTACACCTTC. Translated: CASRINRGGYTF.

This rearrangement joins TRBV19 to TRBJ2-7, with D perhaps assigned TRBD1 or TRBD2 (7 bases each). Per germline, CDR1 LNHDA and CDR2 SQIVND (reference sequence). The CDR3 covers 15 residues. Trimming cost V 7 bases and J 1 base, with 17 bases left between them. CDR3 sequence reads: CASTLQGGGSYEQYF. CDR3 DNA sequence: TGTGCCAGTACCTTGCAGGGGGGGGGTTCCTACGAGCAGTACTTC.

This clone turned up a few times. The V and J genes are TRBV18 and TRBJ1-2; 7 bases agree with TRBD1. Germline V gene lookup returns CDR1 KGHSH and CDR2 LQKENI. The V segment lost 0 bases and the J segment 3 bases; nucleotides outside the gene matches: 7. There are 16 residues in the CDR3. The CDR3 loop is CASSPPGTDEYYGYTF. The CDR3 DNA is TGTGCCAGCTCACCACCAGGGACAGACGAATACTATGGCTACACCTTC. Full variable domain (remainder filled in from reference TRBV18 and TRBJ1-2): NAGVMQNPRHLVRRRGQEARLRCSPMKGHSHVYWYRQLPEEGLKFMVYLQKENIIDESGMPKERFSAEFPKEGPSILRIQQVVRGDSAAYFCASSPPGTDEYYGYTFGSGTRLTVV.

V is TRBV18 and J is TRBJ1-6, with a possible D match to TRBD1 (5 bases). The CDR3 has 15 residues. V was clipped by 1 base and J by 5 bases, with 9 bases between them. CDR1 KGHSH and CDR2 LQKENI come from the germline V gene. CDR3 DNA: TGTGCCAGCTCACCACAGGGGTTGGATAATTCACCCCTCCACTTT. Protein sequence: CASSPQGLDNSPLHF.

The chain couples TRBV4-1 to TRBJ1-5; no firm D call. The CDR3 has 15 residues. From germline, CDR1 is MGHRA and CDR2 YSYEKL. With 0 bases removed from V and 6 bases from J, the gap between germline ends came to 12 bases. CDR3 in DNA: TGCGCCAGCAGCCAAGATAGTACCCCATCTCAGCCCCAGCATTTT. This sequence encodes CASSQDSTPSQPQHF.

The chain couples TRBV4-2 to TRBJ2-7; D ambiguous. This CDR3 region has 15 residues. CDR1 is LGHNA, CDR2 YNFKEQ, per germline. V was shortened by 2 bases and J by 3 bases, with 14 bases between the two germline ends. CDR3 coding DNA: TGTGCCAGCAGCCAACCTGGGCGCGGTGGCTACGAGCAGTACTTC. Amino acid sequence: CASSQPGRGGYEQYF.

This sequence joins TRBV5-6 and TRBJ2-2, with D unresolved. CDR3 size: 13 residues. CDR1 SGHDT and CDR2 YYEEEE come from the germline V gene. Deletions cut 5 bases from V and 4 bases from J, with 9 bases between. The CDR3 here is CASSYPATGELFF. The CDR3 DNA is TGTGCCAGCAGTTATCCAGCCACCGGGGAGCTGTTTTTT.

The V gene is TRBV5-4, the J gene TRBJ2-1; D unclear. Trimming removed 4 bases at V and 8 bases at J, with 13 bases between. Germline V gene data show CDR1 as SGHNT and CDR2 as YYREEE (reference sequence). This CDR3 comprises 13 residues. The CDR3 is CASSQTQEHEQFF. CDR3 bases: TGTGCCAGCAGCCAGACCCAAGAGCATGAGCAGTTCTTC.

The chain joins TRBV10-2 to TRBJ1-2, with D possibly matching TRBD1 (5 bases). The CDR3 has 15 amino acids. From germline, CDR1 is WSHSY and CDR2 SAAADI. Trimming pared 11 bases from V and 3 bases from J, leaving 22 bases between. The CDR3 here is CAGRNIQGGDYGYTF. CDR3 bases: TGCGCCGGTCGTAACATCCAGGGTGGAGACTATGGCTACACCTTC.

J is TRBJ2-1 and V is TRBV6-4, with D possibly being TRBD1 or TRBD2 (6 bases each). The CDR3 length is 15 residues. Germline-derived CDR1 and CDR2 are MRHNA and SNTAGT. Trimming took off 5 bases at V and 1 base at J, with 12 bases between the two ends. In DNA, the CDR3 is TGTGCCAGCAGTATAATAGGGGGGTCCTACAATGAGCAGTTCTTC. Residues: CASSIIGGSYNEQFF.

This chain connects TRBV5-1 to TRBJ2-3, with D hard to call. CDR1 and CDR2 from the germline V gene are SGHRS and YFSETQ. This CDR3 spans 11 amino acids. The germline V and J ends were trimmed by 4 bases and 0 bases, with 0 bases remaining between them. The CDR3 nucleotides read TGCGCCAGCAGCAGCACAGATACGCAGTATTTT. Protein product: CASSSTDTQYF.

The chain is built from TRBV19 and TRBJ1-2; D remains unclear. Trimming took 3 bases from V and 7 from J, leaving 9 bases between them. The CDR3 totals 12 residues. Germline V gene sequence: CDR1 LNHDA, CDR2 SQIVND (reference sequence). Written as DNA, the CDR3 is TGTGCCAGTAGTATTAACGGGGTTGGCTACACCTTC. Its protein is CASSINGVGYTF. The whole variable domain, remainder taken from reference TRBV19 and TRBJ1-2, is DGGITQSPKYLFRKEGQNVTLSCEQNLNHDAMYWYRQDPGQGLRLIYYSQIVNDFQKGDIAEGYSVSREKKESFPLTVTSAQKNPTAFYLCASSINGVGYTFGSGTRLTVV.

Only one count was recorded for this clone. V and J are TRBV6-1 and TRBJ1-2, with 8 bases aligning to TRBD1. Germline V CDR1 and CDR2: MNHNS, SASEGT. V shed 7 bases and J 7 bases; nucleotides not matched to a gene: 8. The CDR3 is made up of 13 amino acids. CDR3 coding DNA: TGTGCCAGCATTACAGGGGGAGGGGCTGGCTACACCTTC. It yields the protein CASITGGGAGYTF.

This sequence joins TRBV5-1 and TRBJ1-4, with TRBD1 identical over 8 bases. Per the germline V gene, CDR1 is SGHRS and CDR2 is YFSETQ. The ends lost 2 bases at V and 6 bases at J; junction bases unmatched: 3. CDR3 length: 14 amino acids. CDR3 DNA: TGCGCCAGCAGCTTACAGGGGGTGGATGAAAAACTGTTTTTT. It is translated as CASSLQGVDEKLFF.

V usage is TRBV9 and J usage is TRBJ2-7, with D uncertain. Trimming removed 4 bases at V and 3 bases at J, with 8 bases between. This CDR3 has 12 residues. The germline V gene encodes CDR1 SGDLS and CDR2 YYNGEE. The CDR3 sequence is CASSSTSYEQYF. The CDR3 DNA follows: TGTGCCAGCAGCTCCACCAGCTACGAGCAGTACTTC. Full variable domain (rest looked up from reference TRBV9 and TRBJ2-7): DSGVTQTPKHLITATGQRVTLRCSPRSGDLSVYWYQQSLDQGLQFLIQYYNGEERAKGNILERFSAQQFPDLHSELNLSSLELGDSALYFCASSSTSYEQYFGPGTRLTVT.

The chain couples TRBV11-2 to TRBJ2-5; D could derive from TRBD1 or TRBD2 (5 bases each). The V gene lost 6 bases and the J gene lost 5 bases, with 16 bases spanning the gap. Germline V gene lookup returns CDR1 SGHAT and CDR2 FQNNGV. The CDR3 extends over 14 amino acids. The CDR3 nucleotides read TGTGCCAGCAGTCCGATGGGACGAGAGGAGACCCAGTACTTC. It codes for CASSPMGREETQYF.

The rearrangement links TRBV5-1 to TRBJ2-5; tentative D call: TRBD2 (5 bases). The germline V and J ends were trimmed by 3 bases and 7 bases, with 16 bases remaining between them. The CDR3 is 14 residues long. Per germline, CDR1 SGHRS and CDR2 YFSETQ. CDR3 bases: TGCGCCAGCAGCTCTCAGGAGCTAGGAGGGACCCAGTACTTC. It is translated as CASSSQELGGTQYF.